The rows below give T cell receptor beta chains drawn from one sample of a study of cytomegalovirus exposure and HLA in healthy donors. Repertoires were generated with immunoSEQ multiplex PCR, while TCRdb's copy carries only in-frame clones and drops some. Among over 100,000 clones, over 60% were seen once, and the ten largest hold 5.8%. The sequencing sample was made of PBMCs. The receptors shown here come from a man in his fifties or sixties in good health and CMV-seropositive. CDR3s include the opening cysteine and the closing phenylalanine or tryptophan. A D gene is named only where the DNA matches it firmly. Clone size appears in some rows only: once, few, many, or a class for an expanded clone.

size | J | V | D | DNA | CDR3
NA | TRBJ1-2 | TRBV6-1 | TRBD1 | TGTGCCAGCAGTGGGAGACAGGGTCCACCAAACTATTGGGATGGCTACACCTTC | CASSGRQGPPNYWDGYTF
NA | TRBJ2-3 | TRBV9 | TRBD2 | TGTGCCAGCAGCCCGCCATGGGCTAGCGGGGGGGTACATACGCAGTATTTT | CASSPPWASGGVHTQYF
NA | TRBJ2-2 | TRBV6-5 | NA | TGTGCCAGCAGACCGCAGGGAACCGGGGAGCTGTTTTTT | CASRPQGTGELFF
NA | TRBJ2-7 | TRBV5-4 | NA | TGTGCCAGCAGCTTGGACTATTTAGAGCAGTACTTC | CASSLDYLEQYF
NA | TRBJ1-3 | TRBV6-6 | NA | TGTGCCAGCAGTTACAGCGAGGGGGGGGGAAACACCATATATTTT | CASSYSEGGGNTIYF
NA | TRBJ1-3 | TRBV7-2 | TRBD1 | TGTGCCAGCACCGGCACAGGGGCGGGGTCCCTCTCTGGAAACACCATATATTTT | CASTGTGAGSLSGNTIYF
NA | TRBJ2-5 | TRBV5-1 | TRBD1 | TGCGCCAGCAGCTCGGACAGGAGGATGGGCGAGACCCAGTACTTC | CASSSDRRMGETQYF
NA | TRBJ2-3 | TRBV7-2 | NA | TGTGCCAGCAGCTTAGAGTCAGGGAACACAGATACGCAGTATTTT | CASSLESGNTDTQYF
NA | TRBJ2-5 | TRBV27 | NA | TGTGCCAGCAGTTTAAGGGTTGACAGAAAGCAAGAGACCCAGTACTTC | CASSLRVDRKQETQYF
NA | TRBJ2-3 | TRBV30 | NA | TGTGCCTGGAGTGTACTCGCGGGGGCCCAGTATTTT | CAWSVLAGAQYF
NA | TRBJ2-7 | TRBV19 | TRBD1 | TGTGCCAGTAGTCTCGGACAGGAGATCTACGAGCAGTACTTC | CASSLGQEIYEQYF
NA | TRBJ2-7 | TRBV6-1 | NA | TGTGCCAGCAGTGAGACAACCTACGAGCAGTACTTC | CASSETTYEQYF
NA | TRBJ1-3 | TRBV28 | TRBD1 | TGTGCCAGCAGTTTATCGACAGGGGATCGTCAAGGAAACACCATATATTTT | CASSLSTGDRQGNTIYF
once | TRBJ1-1 | TRBV6-5 | NA | TGTGCCAGCAGTTACGTGGCAGGTAACACTGAAGCTTTCTTT | CASSYVAGNTEAFF
NA | TRBJ1-1 | TRBV5-1 | TRBD1 | TGCGCCAGCAGCCTAGGACAGGGCTCCACTGAAGCTTTCTTT | CASSLGQGSTEAFF
NA | TRBJ1-5 | TRBV6-4 | NA | TGTGCCAGCAGTGACATGGGACAACTCCCAACATATAGCAATCAGCCCCAGCATTTT | CASSDMGQLPTYSNQPQHF
NA | TRBJ2-7 | TRBV6-5 | NA | TGTGCCAGCAGTTACTCGCAAGGAGCGGGTTACGAGCAGTACTTC | CASSYSQGAGYEQYF
NA | TRBJ2-3 | TRBV5-1 | TRBD2 | TGCGCCAGCAGCTGGGCAAATTCTTCTAGCGGGGGGGCCGGGGAAGATACGCAGTATTTT | CASSWANSSSGGAGEDTQYF
NA | TRBJ2-2 | TRBV7-2 | TRBD1 | TGTGCCAGCAGCCGGGACAGCAACACCGGGGAGCTGTTTTTT | CASSRDSNTGELFF
NA | TRBJ2-1 | TRBV7-9 | NA | TGTTCCAGCACCTCGTTCCGGTCGCAGTTCTTC | CSSTSFRSQFF
few | TRBJ1-1 | TRBV19 | NA | TGTGCCAGTAGTATTGGGGGGGGCGCAGGAACTGAAGCTTTCTTT | CASSIGGGAGTEAFF
NA | TRBJ1-2 | TRBV7-9 | NA | TGTGCCAGCAGCTTAGTAGACAGCTACACCTTC | CASSLVDSYTF
once | TRBJ1-2 | TRBV18 | TRBD1 | TGTGCCAGCTCACCCACGACAGGGGGCTACTATGGCTACACCTTC | CASSPTTGGYYGYTF
NA | TRBJ1-1 | TRBV5-5 | NA | TGTGCCAGCAGCTTGGAAGACTTGAACACTGAAGCTTTCTTT | CASSLEDLNTEAFF
NA | TRBJ2-5 | TRBV6-5 | NA | TGTGCCAGCAGTTCCGGGACTGGGCAAGAGACCCAGTACTTC | CASSSGTGQETQYF
NA | TRBJ2-2 | TRBV19 | TRBD1 | TGTGCCAGTATCCGGACAGGGACTTTAACCGGGGAGCTGTTTTTT | CASIRTGTLTGELFF
NA | TRBJ2-2 | TRBV29-1 | NA | TGCAGCGTTGACGCGGGGAACACCGGGGAGCTGTTTTTT | CSVDAGNTGELFF
NA | TRBJ1-1 | TRBV7-9 | NA | TGTTCCAGCAGCCGCCCGTATGAGAAGAACACTGAAGCTTTCTTT | CSSSRPYEKNTEAFF
few | TRBJ1-1 | TRBV4-1 | NA | TGCGCCAGCAGCCAAGTAAACAGGGTGAACACTGAAGCTTTCTTT | CASSQVNRVNTEAFF
NA | TRBJ1-3 | TRBV5-8 | NA | TGTGCCAGCAGCTTGGGACAGAACTCTGGAAACACCATATATTTT | CASSLGQNSGNTIYF
few | TRBJ1-5 | TRBV19 | TRBD1 | TGTGCCAGTAGACAAATCGACAGGGAAAATCAGCCCCAGCATTTT | CASRQIDRENQPQHF
NA | TRBJ1-5 | TRBV6-6 | NA | TGTGCCAGCAGTACCTACAGCAATCAGCCCCAGCATTTT | CASSTYSNQPQHF
once | TRBJ1-4 | TRBV15 | NA | TGTGCCACCAGCAGAGACAGGGGAGGGGAAAAACTGTTTTTT | CATSRDRGGEKLFF
NA | TRBJ2-7 | TRBV5-4 | NA | TGTGCCAGCAAAGCAAGCGGACCCTACGAGCAGTACTTC | CASKASGPYEQYF
many | TRBJ1-1 | TRBV28 | NA | TGTGCCAGCAGTTTGGGCACGAACACTGAAGCTTTCTTT | CASSLGTNTEAFF
NA | TRBJ2-3 | TRBV4-1 | TRBD1 | TGCGCCAGCAGAGACAGGGGGCACGCAGATACGCAGTATTTT | CASRDRGHADTQYF
NA | TRBJ2-7 | TRBV6-5 | NA | TGTGCCAGCACCTCACCCTCGGCCTACGAGCAGTACTTC | CASTSPSAYEQYF
NA | TRBJ1-6 | TRBV7-9 | NA | TGTGCCAGCAGCCCCAGGGAAGGTTGGTCACCCCTCCACTTT | CASSPREGWSPLHF
NA | TRBJ1-5 | TRBV27 | TRBD1 | TGTGCCAGCAGCGGACAGGGGAATCAGCCCCAGCATTTT | CASSGQGNQPQHF
NA | TRBJ2-7 | TRBV6-5 | TRBD1 | TGTGCCAGCAGCCGACGGGACAGGGGCGCCGAGCAGTACTTC | CASSRRDRGAEQYF